These 9 T cell receptor beta chains originate from one sample sequenced in a study of memory CD4+ T cells and cytomegalovirus serostatus. Some clones are missing from TCRdb's copy, which holds only in-frame ones; the method was immunoSEQ multiplex PCR. The data contain about 59,000 clones, roughly 81% of them singletons. Single viable CD3+CD4+CD8-CD45RO+ cells were sorted as the memory CD4+ T cells. Sequencing was performed on memory CD4+ T cells from blood. The receptors come from an adult in good health and CMV-seronegative.

The V call is TRBV7-8, the J call TRBJ1-5; D perhaps matches TRBD1 (6 bases). Trimming left V 3 bases short and J 4 bases short, with 10 bases between. CDR1 SGHVS and CDR2 FQNEAQ come from the germline V gene. CDR3 length: 14 amino acids. This CDR3 is CASSLGQGNQPQHF. The CDR3 bases are TGTGCCAGCAGCTTGGGCCAGGGGAATCAGCCCCAGCATTTT.

The chain is built from TRBV14 and TRBJ2-5, with 9 bases lining up with TRBD1. Germline lookup yields CDR1 SGHDN and CDR2 FVKESK. The trim removed 6 bases at V and 11 bases at J, leaving 10 bases unmatched. The CDR3 extends over 13 amino acids. The CDR3 reads CASRKQGAGDQYF. The CDR3 DNA is TGTGCCAGCAGGAAACAGGGGGCGGGTGATCAGTACTTC.

The gene calls are TRBV11-3 and TRBJ2-3; 8 nucleotides agree with TRBD1. V was clipped by 0 bases and J by 6 bases; unmatched bases: 5. Looked up from germline, CDR1 is SGHNT and CDR2 is YENEEA. The CDR3 spans 15 residues. The CDR3 DNA follows: TGTGCCAGCAGCTTAGACAGGGGGCGCGAGGATACGCAGTATTTT. This sequence encodes CASSLDRGREDTQYF. Full variable domain (missing parts from reference TRBV11-3 and TRBJ2-3): EAGVVQSPRYKIIEKKQPVAFWCNPISGHNTLYWYLQNLGQGPELLIRYENEEAVDDSQLPKDRFSAERLKGVDSTLKIQPAELGDSAVYLCASSLDRGREDTQYFGPGTRLTVL.

The chain is built from TRBV19 and TRBJ1-5; tentative D call: TRBD1 (5 bases). Germline CDR1 reads LNHDA; CDR2 reads SQIVND (reference sequence). This CDR3 is 12 amino acids long. Trimming shortened V by 7 bases and J by 11 bases, and 15 bases separated the two germline ends. The CDR3 nucleotides read TGTGCCAGTACCCAGTGGGACGGGGCCCAGCATTTT. It yields the protein CASTQWDGAQHF. The whole variable domain, filled in from reference TRBV19 and TRBJ1-5, reads DGGITQSPKYLFRKEGQNVTLSCEQNLNHDAMYWYRQDPGQGLRLIYYSQIVNDFQKGDIAEGYSVSREKKESFPLTVTSAQKNPTAFYLCASTQWDGAQHFGDGTRLSIL.

Only a few counts were recorded for this clone. The same CDR3 is also encoded by other DNA sequences in this sample. The rearrangement joins TRBV6-5 to TRBJ2-7, with 9 bases lining up with TRBD1. V trimming: 6 bases; J trimming: 0 bases; junction bases outside the gene matches: 3. CDR1 and CDR2 from the germline V gene are MNHEY and SVGAGI. The CDR3 runs 14 residues. Here the CDR3 DNA reads TGTGCCAGCAGCCGACAGGGGGGCTCCTACGAGCAGTACTTC. Translation gives CASSRQGGSYEQYF.

The rearrangement links TRBV9 to TRBJ1-3; D perhaps matches TRBD1 (5 bases). Trimming took 9 bases from V and 5 from J, leaving 9 bases between them. Germline loops: CDR1 SGDLS, CDR2 YYNGEE. The CDR3 loop spans 11 amino acids. CDR3 protein: CATQGRNTIYF. The CDR3 nucleotides read TGTGCCACCCAGGGAAGAAACACCATATATTTT.

The chain uses TRBV10-3 and TRBJ2-5; D call uncertain. From germline, CDR1 is ENHRY and CDR2 SYGVKD. This CDR3 contains 15 residues. Between the trimmed V and J ends, which lost 10 bases and 1 base, there was a span of 19 bases. This CDR3 reads CASRPVSGSQETQYF. In nucleotides, the CDR3 is TGTGCCAGCCGACCTGTGTCGGGTTCCCAAGAGACCCAGTACTTC.

The chain recombines TRBV5-1 with TRBJ1-2; no reliable D call. V was pared by 4 bases and J by 3 bases, with 10 bases between. This CDR3 is built from 13 residues. Germline loops: CDR1 SGHRS, CDR2 YFSETQ. This chain's CDR3 is CASSADVYYGYTF. In DNA, the CDR3 is TGCGCCAGCAGCGCCGACGTATACTATGGCTACACCTTC.

The gene calls are TRBV11-2 and TRBJ2-7, with D hard to call. V lost 1 base, J lost 3 bases, and 7 bases lay in between. Germline-derived CDR1 and CDR2 are SGHAT and FQNNGV. The CDR3 covers 13 residues. CDR3 in DNA: TGTGCCAGCAGCTTAGTGGCAAACTACGAGCAGTACTTC. It is translated as CASSLVANYEQYF.